Each of the 22 T cell receptor beta chains below was sequenced from the same sample in a study of spatial heterogeneity in lung cancer. TCRdb passed the 5' RACE reads through MiXCR, listing each CDR3 protein once. The sample lists roughly 79,000 distinct CDR3 sequences; 10% to 15% were seen once. As to time point: sample taken at primary tumor resection. Whole RNA, isolated from tumor, nontumor lung or frozen PBMC, was sequenced without prior sorting. Sequenced material: PBMCs, taken at surgery. The origin of the receptors is a male donor with early-stage non-small cell lung cancer.

This clonotype was counted at least ten times. This sequence joins TRBV15 and TRBJ1-2; the match to TRBD1 covers 9 bases. V dropped 4 bases and J dropped 7; count of bases not matched to a gene: 10. The germline V gene has CDR1 LNHNV and CDR2 YYDKDF (reference sequence). The CDR3 has 15 residues. This CDR3 reads CATSTPYRGQGGYTF. In DNA form, the CDR3 reads TGTGCCACCAGCACCCCGTACAGGGGGCAGGGTGGCTACACCTTC.

This clonotype was detected a few times. This chain connects TRBV19 to TRBJ1-5; D ambiguous. CDR3 length equals 15 residues. V was trimmed by 1 base and J by 4 bases, leaving 11 bases between them. In germline, CDR1 is LNHDA, CDR2 SQIVND (reference sequence). CDR3 amino acids: CASSIGGRRNQPQHF. The CDR3 region has the DNA TGTGCCAGTAGTATAGGAGGGAGGAGGAATCAGCCCCAGCATTTT.

This clonotype came up a few times. J is TRBJ1-5 and V is TRBV3-1; TRBD1 is a possible D gene (6 bases). V dropped 3 bases and J dropped 7 bases, with 13 bases sitting between them. This CDR3 has 14 amino acids. Per the germline V gene, CDR1 is LGHDT and CDR2 is YNNKEL (reference sequence). The CDR3 region has the DNA TGTGCCAGCAGCCATTCAGGGGCCCGACAGCCCCAGCATTTT. Amino acids: CASSHSGARQPQHF.

This clonotype has just a few counts. This chain connects TRBV29-1 to TRBJ1-1, with D possibly matching TRBD1 (6 bases). V shed 6 bases and J shed 0 bases, with 14 bases lying between them. The CDR3 consists of 14 residues. The germline CDR1 and CDR2 sequences are SQVTM and ANQGSEA. The CDR3 coding sequence is TGCAGCGTCGCCTCAGGGGCCGTGAACACTGAAGCTTTCTTT. Amino acids: CSVASGAVNTEAFF.

The V gene is TRBV29-1, the J gene TRBJ2-1, with 12 bases lining up with TRBD2. V trimming: 5 bases; J trimming: 7 bases; junction bases outside the gene matches: 6. CDR1 SQVTM and CDR2 ANQGSEA come from the germline V gene. This CDR3 spans 14 amino acids. The CDR3 DNA reads as TGCAGCGTTCCACTAGCGGGAGGACGGAATGAGCAGTTCTTC. Translation gives CSVPLAGGRNEQFF.

In its sample, this clonotype was seen a few times. This chain uses TRBV5-4 with TRBJ2-5; D is ambiguous. With 3 bases removed from V and 5 bases from J, the gap between germline ends came to 11 bases. The CDR3 spans 13 residues. From germline, CDR1 is SGHNT and CDR2 YYREEE (reference sequence). The CDR3 region has the DNA TGTGCCAGCAGCTGGAAGGGTCAGGAGACCCAGTACTTC. It is translated as CASSWKGQETQYF.

The CDR3 nucleotides read TGTGCCAGCAGTTACGGGGACATCAACACCGGGGAGCTGTTTTTT. Its protein product is CASSYGDINTGELFF. The chain employs TRBV6-2 or TRBV6-3 and TRBJ2-2, with D possibly matching TRBD1 (6 bases). This CDR3 region has 15 residues. V was cut by 2 bases and J by 2 bases, with 9 bases left in between. CDR1 and CDR2 (germline): MNHEY, SVGEGT.

This clonotype turned up a few times. The rearrangement joins TRBV19 to TRBJ1-2; tentative D call: TRBD1 (5 bases). Trimming stripped 5 bases from V and 7 bases from J, with 8 bases between. Germline loops: CDR1 LNHDA, CDR2 SQIVND (reference sequence). The CDR3 sequence is 11 residues long. The CDR3 protein is CASSPGSGYTF. DNA for the CDR3: TGTGCCAGTAGTCCAGGGAGTGGCTACACCTTC.

This rearrangement joins TRBV19 to TRBJ1-5; TRBD1 might be the D (6 bases). Trimming removed 8 bases at V and 3 bases at J, with 11 bases between. The germline V gene encodes CDR1 LNHDA and CDR2 SQIVND (reference sequence). The CDR3 consists of 13 residues. The CDR3 region is CASHDRLNQPQHF. The CDR3 DNA follows: TGTGCCAGTCACGACAGGCTCAATCAGCCCCAGCATTTT.

The chain combines TRBV11-2 with TRBJ2-3, with TRBD2 as a possible D gene (7 bases). V lost 7 bases, J lost 2 bases, and 19 bases lay in between. Germline V CDR1 and CDR2: SGHAT, FQNNGV. The CDR3 contains 16 residues. The CDR3 loop is CASTVLGGGTTDTQYF. The CDR3 coding sequence is TGTGCCAGCACCGTGTTGGGAGGGGGAACCACAGATACGCAGTATTTT.

This sequence joins TRBV20-1 and TRBJ2-5; D perhaps matches TRBD2 (5 bases). The length of the CDR3 is 14 residues. Germline V gene data show CDR1 as DFQATT and CDR2 as SNEGSKA (reference sequence). Trimming shortened V by 2 bases and J by 5 bases, and 15 bases separated the two germline ends. The CDR3 nucleotides are TGCAGTGCTAGATCCTCGGGGTTGCACGAGACCCAGTACTTC. Amino acids: CSARSSGLHETQYF.

This clonotype was seen many times. The V call is TRBV29-1, the J call TRBJ1-1; 8 positions match TRBD1. CDR3 length: 12 residues. V lost 4 bases to trimming and J lost 4 bases; unmatched junction nucleotides: 2. Germline V gives CDR1 SQVTM, CDR2 ANQGSEA. The CDR3 sequence: CSVGTGITEAFF. For the CDR3, the DNA is TGCAGCGTTGGGACAGGGATCACTGAAGCTTTCTTT.

This clonotype showed up just a few times. The CDR3 sequence: CASRLTGRMNTEAFF. CDR3 coding DNA: TGTGCCAGCAGGCTGACAGGGAGGATGAACACTGAAGCTTTCTTT. The genes are TRBV28 and TRBJ1-1; 7 bases align to TRBD1. Per the germline V gene, CDR1 is MDHEN and CDR2 is SYDVKM. This CDR3 region has 15 residues. The trim removed 6 bases at V and 0 bases at J, leaving 7 bases unmatched.

This clonotype has just a few counts. This sequence joins TRBV7-2 and TRBJ1-2; D remains ambiguous. Trimming took off 3 bases at V and 13 bases at J, with 18 bases between the two ends. This CDR3 is 13 amino acids long. CDR1 is SGHTA and CDR2 is FQGNSA in the germline V gene. The CDR3 region is CASSFTEQLTPTF. The CDR3 DNA follows: TGTGCCAGCAGCTTTACGGAACAGCTGACGCCCACCTTC.

This clonotype was counted many times. CDR3 sequence: CSVDQDNEKLFF. CDR3 DNA: TGCAGCGTTGACCAGGACAATGAAAAACTGTTTTTT. The chain has TRBV29-1 and TRBJ1-4; D remains ambiguous. The CDR3 has 12 residues. Germline CDR1 SQVTM, CDR2 ANQGSEA. The V end was cut by 3 bases, the J end by 5 bases, with 7 bases between.

Only a few counts were recorded for this clonotype. The chain employs TRBV7-2 and TRBJ2-7; no reliable D call. The germline CDR1 and CDR2 sequences are SGHTA and FQGNSA. V dropped 5 bases and J dropped 2 bases, with 16 bases sitting between them. The CDR3 runs 15 residues. The CDR3 region is CASSPHKITTYEQYF. In DNA form, the CDR3 reads TGTGCCAGCAGCCCCCACAAGATAACTACCTACGAGCAGTACTTC.

This clonotype was found many times. The chain employs TRBV7-8 and TRBJ1-2; D is ambiguous. The germline V gene encodes CDR1 SGHVS and CDR2 FQNEAQ. The V end was cut by 1 base, the J end by 4 bases, with 10 bases between. This CDR3 is built from 14 residues. CDR3 sequence: CASSLDPRSYGYTF. The DNA for the CDR3 is TGTGCCAGCAGCTTAGACCCTAGGAGCTATGGCTACACCTTC. The full variable domain, rest sourced from reference TRBV7-8 and TRBJ1-2, is GAGVSQSPRYKVAKRGQDVALRCDPISGHVSLFWYQQALGQGPEFLTYFQNEAQLDKSGLPSDRFFAERPEGSVSTLKIQRTQQEDSAVYLCASSLDPRSYGYTFGSGTRLTVV.

The chain joins TRBV19 to TRBJ2-2; 8 bases fit TRBD2. Germline CDR1 and CDR2: LNHDA and SQIVND (reference sequence). This CDR3 spans 15 amino acids. The ends lost 4 bases at V and 5 bases at J; junction bases unmatched: 6. The chain's CDR3 is CASSRGLEGTGELFF. CDR3 coding DNA: TGTGCCAGTAGTAGGGGACTAGAAGGTACCGGGGAGCTGTTTTTT.

A few counts support this clonotype. This chain uses TRBV20-1 with TRBJ2-7; D unresolved. V was clipped by 5 bases and J by 5 bases, with 10 bases between them. The CDR3 extends over 11 amino acids. Germline V gene data show CDR1 as DFQATT and CDR2 as SNEGSKA (reference sequence). In DNA form, the CDR3 reads TGCAGTGCTTTCTCAAAAAACGAGCAGTACTTC. Its translation is CSAFSKNEQYF.

Ten or more counts support this clonotype. This chain links TRBV5-1 with TRBJ1-5, with D unresolved. Germline CDR1 is SGHRS and CDR2 is YFSETQ. Trimming took 0 bases from V and 5 from J, leaving 6 bases between them. The length of the CDR3 is 13 residues. CDR3 sequence: CASSLGQDQPQHF. DNA of the CDR3: TGCGCCAGCAGCTTGGGGCAGGATCAGCCCCAGCATTTT.

The chain has TRBV20-1 and TRBJ2-1; a possible D gene is TRBD2 (7 bases). Germline V gene data show CDR1 as DFQATT and CDR2 as SNEGSKA (reference sequence). This CDR3 has 16 amino acids. The germline V and J ends were trimmed by 1 base and 8 bases, with 21 bases remaining between them. The CDR3 coding sequence is TGCAGTGCTAGAGTAAGAATGGGGGGGCCTAGGGATGAGCAGTTCTTC. Translating it yields CSARVRMGGPRDEQFF.

By share, this clonotype ranks as medium-sized. This rearrangement joins TRBV3-1 to TRBJ2-7; D call uncertain. V shed 3 bases and J shed 5 bases, with 5 bases lying between them. The CDR3 is made up of 11 amino acids. The germline V gene encodes CDR1 LGHDT and CDR2 YNNKEL (reference sequence). CDR3 nucleotide sequence: TGTGCCAGCAGCCAGACCGACGAGCAGTACTTC. Its protein product is CASSQTDEQYF.